This T cell receptor (beta chain) originates from a study of cytomegalovirus exposure and HLA in healthy donors. All donors participated as healthy donors of bone marrow. Though nominally healthy at sampling, donors likely had unrecorded immune exposures. The germline gives CDR1 MNHEY, CDR2 SMNVEV (reference sequence). The CDR3 runs to 15 residues. V was clipped by 4 bases and J by 0 bases; unmatched bases: 4. Turning to this clone: As yet, its antigen is unknown.

PCR used 60 Vbeta primers and 13 Jbeta primers. The assay was immunoSEQ multiplex PCR, and TCRdb's table has in-frame clones only and misses some. The profile shows 55,000 to 80,000 clones, around 70% of them singletons. Points from the study as a whole: A later analysis associated approximately 17,000 TCR beta sequences with HLA alleles at a 0.05 false discovery rate. A few V segments could not be told apart, such as TRBV6-2 and TRBV6-3, and were left out.

The sample comprised PBMCs. This receptor was taken from a woman aged 25-40 years in good health and CMV-seropositive. This chain links TRBV27 with TRBJ2-7; 9 bases fit TRBD1. This CDR3 reads CASSSRTGVSYEQYF. The DNA for the CDR3 is TGTGCCAGCAGTTCAAGGACAGGGGTCTCCTACGAGCAGTACTTC.